This T cell receptor (beta chain) appears in the sequencing data of a study of OX40 agonist ivuxolimab in advanced cancers. On the study more broadly: Ivuxolimab, which is an agonistic anti-OX40 (CD134) antibody, was administered to the patients. Patients got intravenous ivuxolimab at 0.01 to 10 mg/kg every 2 weeks. Findings and limits, study-wide: CD4+ and CD8+ blood T cells expanded clonally by week 6 at 0.1 to 3.0 mg/kg. In CD8+ T cells, expanded clones were on average more numerous than in CD4+.

CDR1 and CDR2 (germline): SGDLS, YYNGEE. CDR3 length equals 16 residues. Trimming took off 1 base at V and 3 bases at J, with 17 bases between the two ends. As to this clone: Its antigen is currently unknown.

Sequenced by immunoSEQ multiplex PCR; TCRdb stores in-frame clones only, minus some. The table lists 16,000 or so clones, 75% to 90% of them singletons. This chain links TRBV9 with TRBJ2-7, with D perhaps assigned TRBD1 or TRBD2 (5 bases each). The source was CD4+ or CD8+ T cells sorted from blood, collected in a trial of the OX40 agonist ivuxolimab. This clonotype was obtained from an adult with an advanced solid tumor such as melanoma, head and neck, liver or kidney cancer. The CDR3, as DNA: TGTGCCAGCAGCGTAAGGGACGGTCTTGGGGTCTACGAGCAGTACTTC. Its translation: CASSVRDGLGVYEQYF.